One sample yielded the 12 T cell receptor beta chains listed below, sequenced in a study of blood T cell repertoires in COVID-19. Libraries were prepared by immunoSEQ multiplex PCR; TCRdb keeps only in-frame clonotypes and omits some of them. Among 180,000 or so clones listed, 65% to 85% were seen once. Sequencing was done on a sample of peripheral blood. The source of these receptors is a woman in her thirties or forties with COVID-19, enrolled during active disease.

The rearrangement joins TRBV12-3 or TRBV12-4 to TRBJ1-2; D is possibly TRBD1 (6 bases). The CDR3 runs 13 residues. Trimming stripped 5 bases from V and 3 bases from J, with 10 bases between. The CDR3 loop reads CASSQQGHYGYTF. The DNA for the CDR3 is TGTGCCAGCAGTCAACAGGGTCACTATGGCTACACCTTC.

V and J are TRBV15 and TRBJ2-7; 8 positions match TRBD1. This CDR3 region has 13 residues. Germline V CDR1 and CDR2: LNHNV, YYDKDF (reference sequence). The V gene end was trimmed by 3 bases and the J gene end by 5 bases; junction bases not matched to a gene: 3. CDR3: CATSRDRVDEQYF. The DNA of the CDR3 is TGTGCCACCAGCAGGGACAGGGTCGACGAGCAGTACTTC.

The chain is built from TRBV24-1 and TRBJ1-5; D not resolved. This CDR3 is built from 14 residues. Germline CDR1 reads KGHDR; CDR2 reads SFDVKD. Trimming stripped 4 bases from V and 3 bases from J, with 9 bases between. CDR3 sequence: CATSDSSFNQPQHF. CDR3 bases: TGTGCCACCAGTGACAGTTCCTTCAATCAGCCCCAGCATTTT.

J is TRBJ1-2 and V is TRBV27, with D perhaps TRBD1 (5 bases). The CDR3 runs 13 residues. V lost 6 bases to trimming and J lost 4 bases, with 12 bases between them. Germline assignment: CDR1 MNHEY and CDR2 SMNVEV (reference sequence). CDR3 nucleotides: TGTGCCAGCAGATTTGGACAAAGCTATGGCTACACCTTC. Translating it yields CASRFGQSYGYTF.

This clone was seen many times. The same CDR3 can be traced to other DNA sequences in this sample. V and J are TRBV27 and TRBJ1-1; 7 nucleotides line up with TRBD1. The V segment lost 6 bases and the J segment 5 bases; nucleotides outside the gene matches: 6. Germline CDR1 MNHEY, CDR2 SMNVEV (reference sequence). The CDR3 runs 13 residues. CDR3 sequence reads: CASRRQGGTEAFF. For the CDR3, the DNA is TGTGCCAGCAGACGACAGGGAGGAACTGAAGCTTTCTTT.

This sequence joins TRBV10-1 and TRBJ1-6, with D perhaps TRBD1 (6 bases). The germline V and J ends were trimmed by 8 bases and 5 bases, with 10 bases remaining between them. CDR1 and CDR2 (germline): WNHNN, SYGVQD (reference sequence). The CDR3 consists of 13 residues. The CDR3 here is CASGTGHNSPLHF. The CDR3, as DNA: TGCGCCAGCGGTACAGGGCATAATTCACCCCTCCACTTT.

This chain uses TRBV27 with TRBJ1-1, with D maybe TRBD1 (6 bases). The CDR3 length is 14 residues. V lost 2 bases and J lost 1, with 8 bases in between. CDR1 is MNHEY, CDR2 SMNVEV, per germline (reference sequence). CDR3 DNA sequence: TGTGCCAGCAGTTTACTCAGGGGGAACACTGAAGCTTTCTTT. This sequence encodes CASSLLRGNTEAFF.

The chain couples TRBV5-6 to TRBJ1-2, with 10 nucleotides matching TRBD1. There are 14 residues in the CDR3. Germline CDR1 SGHDT, CDR2 YYEEEE. Unmatched junction bases numbered 3, after V lost 3 bases and J lost 4 bases. For the CDR3, the DNA is TGTGCCAGCAGCTCGGGACAGGGGTCCTATGGCTACACCTTC. Its translation is CASSSGQGSYGYTF.

The J gene is TRBJ1-2, the V gene TRBV11-2, with TRBD1 identical over 10 bases. The J segment lost 4 bases and the V segment lost 3 bases, leaving 8 bases of the junction unmatched. This CDR3 is built from 16 residues. Germline V lookup: CDR1 SGHAT, CDR2 FQNNGV. The CDR3 DNA reads TGTGCCAGCAGCTTTTCTCCGGGACAGGGGTTCTATGGCTACACCTTC. This translates into CASSFSPGQGFYGYTF.

The chain carries TRBV19 and TRBJ1-1; D is uncertain. There are 12 residues in the CDR3. With 5 bases removed from V and 8 bases from J, the gap between germline ends came to 12 bases. Per the germline V gene, CDR1 is LNHDA and CDR2 is SQIVND (reference sequence). CDR3 bases: TGTGCCAGTAGTCAGGTTCAGGCGGAAGCTTTCTTT. It is translated as CASSQVQAEAFF.

This sequence joins TRBV7-8 and TRBJ2-4, with a weak D call TRBD2 (5 bases). The CDR3 spans 15 residues. Trimming shortened V by 1 base and J by 9 bases, and 16 bases separated the two germline ends. CDR1 is SGHVS, CDR2 FQNEAQ, per germline. Here the CDR3 DNA reads TGTGCCAGCAGCTTAGTAGCGAGGAGAATTTTCATTCAGTACTTC. It yields the protein CASSLVARRIFIQYF. Full variable domain (remainder filled in from reference TRBV7-8 and TRBJ2-4): GAGVSQSPRYKVAKRGQDVALRCDPISGHVSLFWYQQALGQGPEFLTYFQNEAQLDKSGLPSDRFFAERPEGSVSTLKIQRTQQEDSAVYLCASSLVARRIFIQYFGAGTRLSVL.

V usage is TRBV6-5 and J usage is TRBJ2-6; no clear D gene. The CDR3 is 14 residues long. CDR1 is MNHEY, CDR2 SVGAGI, per germline. V was clipped by 5 bases and J by 2 bases, with 7 bases between them. The CDR3 DNA reads as TGTGCCAGCAGTCGACAAACTGGGGCCAACGTCCTGACTTTC. This codes for CASSRQTGANVLTF.